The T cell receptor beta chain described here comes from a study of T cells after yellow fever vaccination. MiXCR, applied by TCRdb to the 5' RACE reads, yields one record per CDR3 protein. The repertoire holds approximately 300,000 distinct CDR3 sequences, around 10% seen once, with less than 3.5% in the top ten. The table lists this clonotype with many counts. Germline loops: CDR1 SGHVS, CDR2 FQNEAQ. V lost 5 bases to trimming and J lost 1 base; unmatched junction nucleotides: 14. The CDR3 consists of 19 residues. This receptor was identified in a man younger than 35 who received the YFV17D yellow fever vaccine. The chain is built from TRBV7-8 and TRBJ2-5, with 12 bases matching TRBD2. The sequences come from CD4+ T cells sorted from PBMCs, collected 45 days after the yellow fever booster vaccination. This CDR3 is CASSPRSASGGALQETQYF. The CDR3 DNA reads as TGTGCCAGCAGCCCAAGATCCGCTAGCGGGGGGGCTCTCCAAGAGACCCAGTACTTC.